This TCR beta chain is drawn from a study of T-cell reconstitution after alpha-beta-depleted transplantation in children. Study-wide findings and caveats: Counts and diversity of T cells one year after transplant came mostly from newly produced T cells. Expanded graft clones, several hundred of them, were reportedly the source of alpha-beta T cells about two months after transplant.

The CDR3 runs to 12 residues. Trimming removed 0 bases at V and 6 bases at J, with 9 bases between. Per the germline V gene, CDR1 is GTSNPN and CDR2 is SVGIG (reference sequence). Preparing the TCRbeta library involved the use of unique molecular identifiers. TCRdb reanalysed the PCR reads using MiXCR and keeps one entry per CDR3 protein. This sample has 700,000 to 950,000 distinct CDR3 sequences; around 15% occur once, and the top ten carry approximately 5%. This clonotype has just a few counts. Its antigen is unidentified. The receptor's source is a male patient aged 10 to 17 who had a stem cell transplant for acute lymphoblastic leukemia, so the T cells may come from the graft donor. The sample in question was PBMCs, mostly from graft donor cells, obtained 360 days after TCRalphabeta/CD19-depleted stem cell transplant. The rearrangement uses TRBV30 and TRBJ2-7, with a weak D call TRBD2 (6 bases). CDR3 sequence reads: CAWSVWGGEQYF. DNA for the CDR3: TGTGCCTGGAGTGTCTGGGGAGGCGAGCAGTACTTC.